This T cell receptor (beta chain) was sequenced during a study of cytomegalovirus exposure and HLA in healthy donors (dated by TCRdb to 2016 to 2017). Concerning the study at large: In an earlier analysis of roughly 590 of the donors, 250 to 300 Gb of sequence data and 100 million or so unique TCR beta sequences from approximately 180 million T cells were reported. An earlier analysis of more than 450 of the donors used high-throughput TCR beta sequencing to judge whether each TCR beta V gene segment behaved as functional or pseudogenic. The study used immunosequencing to profile the T cell repertoires of 666 subjects and linked those repertoires to cytomegalovirus serostatus. To study patterns of TCR occurrence, a later analysis re-analyzed previously published TCR beta repertoires from under 750 donors and added high-resolution HLA genotyping. Of the 300 to 500 genotyped donors, 65% to 90% were placed in the genetic ancestry cluster associated with self-reported Caucasian donors. The number of typed donors differed by locus: roughly 629-630 for A, B, C, DRB1 and DQB1; 500 to 550 for DQA1; around 580 for DPA1; and 400 to 480 for DPB1. Besides the first cohort of around 670 subjects, a separate validation cohort made up of 120 different subjects was used. Four to six DR-DQ haplotypes were handled as single units for association and clustering, since linkage in the cohort was strong. An early release that covered roughly 600 HLA-typed donors contained approximately 300 gigabases of sequencing data and approximately 85 million unique TCR sequences. To predict cytomegalovirus infection status, the study combined high-throughput TCR immunosequencing, statistical association of individual TCRs with disease status, and machine learning. HLA typing included class I and class II loci at four-digit resolution. Every repertoire in the discovery cohort had been generated on one and the same sequencing platform. The study aimed to test whether cataloging public T cell receptors could reveal signatures of past pathogen exposure. Rather than drawing on any new phenotypic data, the later analysis identified candidate immune exposures from TCR beta sequences and the way those sequences occurred across donors. Genome-wide SNP genotypes for about three fifths of the 666 donors were used in a later genetic analysis, which treated that subset as a discovery cohort. On average, roughly 240,000 unique TCR beta nucleotide sequences were sequenced per donor among 398 genotyped donors of the cohort, with roughly 19% of those sequences being non-productive. Donor age, sex, ethnicity and CMV serostatus were compiled alongside the repertoire data. Points the paper makes about the study in general: Correlated functional status among segregating V segments might be attributable to linkage disequilibrium, but an unknown experimental factor could not be ruled out. It was suggested by the authors that the approach could potentially be generalized to other disease states and immunological phenotypes. A few of the identified cytomegalovirus-associated TCR beta chains were confirmed in vitro to be specific for cytomegalovirus antigens. Because counts were too low, seventeen rarely observed V segments, including chromosome 9 orphons, were excluded from the earlier analysis of a few hundred of the donors. Assigning TCR associations to individual alleles was difficult when HLA alleles, especially DR and DQ, strongly co-occurred. Because HLA typing was unavailable for some donors at each locus, only the typed subset was used in association tests. According to a later analysis, most CMV-associated TCR beta chains appeared to be HLA-restricted, and the HLA associations seemed to be driven largely by CMV exposure. A later analysis found that TCR association rates varied across HLA loci, with DRB1 alleles showing the most associated TCRs and HLA-C alleles the fewest. Only TCR beta chains were sequenced in this cohort, and the absence of alpha or paired-chain data limited detectable features. Some IMGT-functional V segments, including TRBV6-2 and TRBV6-3, could not be distinguished by the 87-base-pair reads and were therefore excluded. Most TCR sequences were observed very rarely across donors, whereas some public TCRs were present in many individuals. In the study, some 180 TCR beta chains were listed as associated with cytomegalovirus. Specific HLA alleles were associated with over 15,000 TCR beta sequences at a false discovery rate of 0.05 in a later analysis. A later analysis found that HLA-associated TCR beta chains were more clonally expanded and had lower generation probabilities than equally common non-associated chains. In a later analysis, several top co-occurrence clusters were reported to appear linked to parvovirus B19, influenza, CMV and Epstein-Barr virus. A cluster of highly shared sequence variants was judged likely to be a technical artifact of the sequencing pipeline. A later genetic analysis associated a missense DCLRE1C variant with V-gene and J-gene trimming of TCR beta chains, and an independent cohort replicated the association. In an earlier analysis of about 600 of the donors, most TCR beta V segments appeared in productive rearrangements about 87% or about 30% of the time, broadly matching IMGT annotations. The classifier was reported to diagnose cytomegalovirus status with high specificity and sensitivity in both the original cohort and the validation cohort. A further reported finding was that TCR beta sequences accurately predicted the HLA-A and HLA-B alleles for most subjects in the first cohort. The only immune exposure information available for the cohort was CMV serostatus. The presence/absence analyses assumed that sequencing depth was roughly uniform across donors, and that assumption may not be true. In a later genetic analysis, fewer N-insertions in productive TCRs were reported among donors in an Asian-associated ancestry cluster than the roughly 640-donor mean.

The cohort was made up of 666 healthy bone marrow donors. All cohort members were sampled while nominally healthy, although unrecorded immune exposures were likely present. The donor was CMV seropositive and was included in the group of 250 to 350 seropositive cohort members. Every donor gave a peripheral blood sample, and the peripheral blood mononuclear cells from that sample were used for TCR beta sequencing. Genomic DNA extraction from the blood cell samples was performed with the Qiagen DNeasy Blood Extraction Kit. Comment on this clone: Its target antigen remains unknown. No per-base quality is available; no much larger clone lies one base away.

The library was prepared using the immunoSEQ multiplex PCR assay. For the multiplex PCR, a mixture combining 60 forward primers for TCR Vbeta segments and 13 reverse primers for TCR Jbeta segments was used. The CDR3 region of rearranged TCR beta genes was amplified from genomic DNA by a multiplex PCR assay. Amplified TCR beta libraries were sequenced as 87-base-pair reads on the Illumina HiSeq System. In the original analysis: A later analysis tallied roughly 80 million unique TCR beta chains across the 666 repertoires, and about 12 million of those chains were shared by two or more donors. Raw reads were error-corrected and collapsed into unique sequences by a nearest-neighbor algorithm in which closely related sequences were merged to remove PCR and sequencing errors. To assign V, D and J gene segments, CDR3 sequences were aligned to IMGT reference sequences. Each retained sequence needed at least a six-nucleotide match to both a V gene segment and a J gene segment. A rearrangement counted as productive if the CDR3 had no stop codons and remained in frame with V and J, and every other rearrangement counted as non-productive. CDR3 was defined according to IMGT convention as the region running from the second conserved V-encoded cysteine to the conserved J-encoded phenylalanine. In an earlier analysis of some 550 of the donors, sequences lacking an unambiguous match to a single V gene segment were excluded. An earlier analysis of fewer than 750 of the donors classified V segments as functional when productive rearrangements were above 56.7% and as segregating when the standard deviation between donors was above 5%. A statistical classification framework was developed to diagnose cytomegalovirus status using the catalog of TCR beta chain sequences. A later analysis assigned V and J genes by comparing TCR nucleotide sequences with IMGT/GENE-DB human TR gene sequences. Using the TCRdist pipeline, a later analysis assigned CDR3 sequences along with most-parsimonious VDJ recombination scenarios. In a later analysis, each TCR beta chain was defined by its CDR3 amino acid sequence together with its V-gene family, and reads without a unique V-gene family were excluded. In a later analysis, 500 to 700 highly shared, low-generation-probability nucleotide sequences were removed to address suspected cross-contamination and a sequencing artifact. In a later analysis, a clonal expansion index was calculated for each public chain from normalized within-repertoire ranks of inferred template counts. In a later analysis, generation probabilities were computed using a VDJ recombination model fitted to out-of-frame rearrangements, and the results were checked against IGoR. In a later analysis, hypergeometric tests were used to score TCR-TCR, TCR-HLA and TCR-CMV co-occurrence, with a repertoire-size bias correction applied to TCR pairs. To estimate false discovery rates, a later analysis permuted the HLA or CMV assignments 20 times. A later analysis grouped co-occurring TCRs with DBSCAN, adding TCRdist sequence similarity when clustering within HLA-allele-positive subsets. For co-occurrence clustering, repertoires with fewer than 30,000 or more than 120,000 public chains were excluded, along with 4 to 6 repertoires with anomalous nucleotide sharing. TCRdb obtained this table from immuneACCESS and retained in-frame rearrangements with V and J assigned. These tables miss some clones; where compared with another copy, unresolved V genes account for less than half of the shortfall, and the remainder is unexplained. Clonal size and the V and J genes are those of that table, whereas D and trimming came from the DNA. For this sample there are around 69,000 clones; around two thirds appear just once. The top ten clones comprise more than 7.5% of the sample.

V and J are trimmed by 2 bases and 4 bases, and the gene matches miss 8 bases of the junction. CDR1 and CDR2, per the germline V gene, are MDHEN and SYDVKM. There are 17 amino acids in the CDR3, from cysteine to phenylalanine inclusive. The kept DNA is CDR3 alone, 51 bases in frame from the first base. The chain is encoded by TRBV28 joined to TRBJ1-2, and 12 junction bases match TRBD1. This clonotype originated in a woman in her 50s in good health and CMV-seropositive. Sequencing used PBMCs. The CDR3 has the sequence CASSLGTGGAIGYGYTF. The bases are TGTGCCAGCAGTTTAGGGACAGGGGGCGCGATCGGCTATGGCTACACCTTC.